These 3 T cell receptor beta chains share one sample of origin, sequenced in a study of CD8+ T cells in alopecia areata (dated by TCRdb to 2017 to 2018). Cells from mouse cutaneous lymph nodes were pooled, stained for CD4, CD8alpha, NKG2D, NKG2ACE and other markers, and then sorted on a BD Influx. The method behind the library was the immunoSEQ multiplex PCR assay. RNA was extracted from all samples and reverse transcribed into cDNA as template for TCR sequencing. TCRdb holds this immuneACCESS table with in-frame rearrangements only. Some clones are missing; in checked studies, unresolved V genes explain under half, and the rest has no known cause. The sample counts about 270,000 clones, each observed more than once. The leading ten clones occupy more than 1% of the sample. The sequenced sample consisted of CD4+ T cells sorted from a lymph node. These receptors came from a C3H/HeJ mouse with alopecia areata. The MHC haplotype of this strain is H2-k.

This clone has more than one count but fewer than ten. A much larger clone differs by one base, so this may be a read error. These gene names are mouse names. The DNA ends 4 residues before the CDR3 does, and the rest of the CDR3 is filled in from the germline J gene. The V call is TRBV19, the J call TRBJ1-2; D unresolved. This CDR3 is built from 13 residues. The germline CDR1 and CDR2 sequences are FNHDT and SITEND (reference sequence). The ends were cut back, 3 bases at V and 0 bases at J, with 6 bases in the middle. The part of the CDR3 DNA that was read is TGTGCCAGCAGTAACAAAGCAAACTCC. Protein: CASSNKANS. From start to end, the CDR3 is CASSNKANSDYTF.

On this clone itself: Each gene name is a mouse one. The sequenced fragment ends 4 residues before the CDR3 boundary, so the rest is inferred from the germline J gene. The gene calls are TRBV19 and TRBJ2-5; a possible D gene is TRBD2 (6 bases). Trimming pared 1 base from V and 2 bases from J, leaving 11 bases between. CDR1 is FNHDT, CDR2 SITEND, per germline (reference sequence). The CDR3 contains 15 residues. The CDR3 bases that were read are TGTGCCAGCAGTATACGGGGGGAGGGCCAAGAC. This codes for CASSIRGEGQD. The entire CDR3 sequence reads CASSIRGEGQDTQYF.

A remark on this clone: Mouse names are used for the genes. The CDR3 extends 4 residues past the end of the read, so its final part is completed from the germline J gene. J is TRBJ2-5 and V is TRBV5; no clear D. The CDR3 runs to 13 residues. Germline lookup yields CDR1 LGHNA and CDR2 YNLKQL (reference sequence). CDR3 sequence: CASSQVGRDTQYF. The part of the CDR3 DNA that was read is TGTGCCAGCAGCCAAGTGGGTCGGGAC.